One sample yielded the 2 T cell receptor beta chains listed below, sequenced in a study of early T cells in non-severe SARS-CoV-2 infection. TCRdb used MiXCR to reprocess the 5' RACE reads, holding one entry per CDR3 protein. In the table there are about 27,000 distinct CDR3 sequences, about 5% of which are singletons. Sequences were obtained from whole blood. All receptors derive from an adult who was a healthcare worker with PCR-confirmed SARS-CoV-2 infection or an uninfected control (not recorded which).

This clonotype was seen ten or more times. This rearrangement joins TRBV28 to TRBJ1-1; tentative D call: TRBD1 (5 bases). The CDR3 runs to 13 residues. Germline V gene sequence: CDR1 MDHEN, CDR2 SYDVKM. V lost 2 bases and J lost 4, with 8 bases in between. The CDR3 nucleotides are TGTGCCAGCAGTTTAGGTGGGGGCACTGAAGCTTTCTTT. This translates into CASSLGGGTEAFF.

This clonotype was seen a few times. This chain links TRBV27 with TRBJ1-1; 8 bases map to TRBD1. The CDR3 runs to 14 residues. Germline V gene data show CDR1 as MNHEY and CDR2 as SMNVEV (reference sequence). V dropped 6 bases and J dropped 8; count of bases not matched to a gene: 11. CDR3 DNA: TGTGCCAGCAGGGGGACAGGTCTGAATATGGAAGCTTTCTTT. It encodes CASRGTGLNMEAFF.